This section outlines one T cell receptor (beta chain) sequence together with its context. Its cognate antigen is unknown. The source material, RNA transcripts, was used to amplify TCR beta CDR3 regions. TCR CDR3 underwent first-round RT-PCR with the HTBI primer set. Each CDR3 protein gets one entry after TCRdb re-called the multiplex PCR reads with MiXCR. The table shows some 550,000 distinct CDR3 sequences, with around 20% occurring only once. These data are taken from a study of T cells in Graves' hyperthyroidism and ophthalmopathy. On the study more broadly: Blood from the periphery was taken at initial diagnosis, before any treatment.

The CDR3 consists of 16 residues. CDR1 is SGHAT and CDR2 is FQNNGV in the germline V gene. V was pared by 5 bases and J by 3 bases, with 10 bases of the junction left unmatched. Uncontrolled infection, other autoimmune disease, pregnancy and lactation each barred patients from inclusion. Whole-study findings and limits: Model predictions of ophthalmopathy came a median 6.5 months before onset. Stable hyperthyroidism was told apart from ophthalmopathy by a model built on 13 V-J features.

This chain connects TRBV11-2 to TRBJ2-7; the match to TRBD1 covers 10 bases. The sample taken for sequencing was blood. The sequence derives from a young man with Graves' hyperthyroidism. Here the CDR3 DNA reads TGTGCCAGCAGCCCCCGCCCCGGGACAGGGGACTACGAGCAGTACTTC. Translation: CASSPRPGTGDYEQYF. Drawing the rest from reference TRBV11-2 and TRBJ2-7, the complete variable domain is EAGVAQSPRYKIIEKRQSVAFWCNPISGHATLYWYQQILGQGPKLLIQFQNNGVVDDSQLPKDRFSAERLKGVDSTLKIQPAKLEDSAVYLCASSPRPGTGDYEQYFGPGTRLTVT.